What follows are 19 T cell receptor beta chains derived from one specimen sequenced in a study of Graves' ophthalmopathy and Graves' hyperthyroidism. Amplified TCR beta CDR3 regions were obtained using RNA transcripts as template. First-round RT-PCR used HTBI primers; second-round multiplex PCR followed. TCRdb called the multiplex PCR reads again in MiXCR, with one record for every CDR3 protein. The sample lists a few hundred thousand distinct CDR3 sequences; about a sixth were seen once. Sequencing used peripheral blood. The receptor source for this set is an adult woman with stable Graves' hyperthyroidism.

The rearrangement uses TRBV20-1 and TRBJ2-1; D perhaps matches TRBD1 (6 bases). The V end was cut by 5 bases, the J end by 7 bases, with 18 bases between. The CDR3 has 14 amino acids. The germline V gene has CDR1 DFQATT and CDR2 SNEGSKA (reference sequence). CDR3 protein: CSAHSGEWANEQFF. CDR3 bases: TGCAGTGCTCATTCAGGGGAGTGGGCGAATGAGCAGTTCTTC.

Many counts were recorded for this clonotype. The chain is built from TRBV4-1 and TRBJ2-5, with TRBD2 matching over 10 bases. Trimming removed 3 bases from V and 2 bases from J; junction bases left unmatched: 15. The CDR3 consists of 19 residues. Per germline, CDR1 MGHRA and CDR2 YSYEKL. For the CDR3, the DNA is TGCGCCAGCAGCCACAACTATTCGACTAGCGGGCCCCCACAAGAGACCCAGTACTTC. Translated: CASSHNYSTSGPPQETQYF.

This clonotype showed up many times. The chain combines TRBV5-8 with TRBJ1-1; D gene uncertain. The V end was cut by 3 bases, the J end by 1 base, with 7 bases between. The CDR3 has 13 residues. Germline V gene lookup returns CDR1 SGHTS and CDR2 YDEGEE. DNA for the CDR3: TGTGCCAGCAGCTATAAGAGGAACACTGAAGCTTTCTTT. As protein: CASSYKRNTEAFF.

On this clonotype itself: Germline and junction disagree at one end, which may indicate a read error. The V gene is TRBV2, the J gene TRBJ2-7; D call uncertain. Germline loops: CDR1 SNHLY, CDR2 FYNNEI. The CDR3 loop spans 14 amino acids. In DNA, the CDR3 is TGTGCCAGCAGTGAAGTATGCCCAGCCTACGATCAGTACTTC. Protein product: CASSEVCPAYDQYF.

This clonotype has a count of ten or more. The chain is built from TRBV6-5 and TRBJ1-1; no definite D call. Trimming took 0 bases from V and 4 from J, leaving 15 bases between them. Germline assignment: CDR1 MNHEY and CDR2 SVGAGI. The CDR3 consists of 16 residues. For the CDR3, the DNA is TGTGCCAGCAGTTACTCGAGCGTCAGGCGGGGCACTGAAGCTTTCTTT. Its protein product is CASSYSSVRRGTEAFF.

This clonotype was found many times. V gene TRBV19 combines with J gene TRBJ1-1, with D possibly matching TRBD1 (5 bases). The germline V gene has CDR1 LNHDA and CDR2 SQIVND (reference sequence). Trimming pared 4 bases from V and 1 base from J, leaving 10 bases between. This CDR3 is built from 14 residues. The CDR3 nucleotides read TGTGCCAGTAGTAACATCGGGGGGAACACTGAAGCTTTCTTT. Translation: CASSNIGGNTEAFF. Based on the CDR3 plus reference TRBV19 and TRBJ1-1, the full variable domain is DGGITQSPKYLFRKEGQNVTLSCEQNLNHDAMYWYRQDPGQGLRLIYYSQIVNDFQKGDIAEGYSVSREKKESFPLTVTSAQKNPTAFYLCASSNIGGNTEAFFGQGTRLTVV.

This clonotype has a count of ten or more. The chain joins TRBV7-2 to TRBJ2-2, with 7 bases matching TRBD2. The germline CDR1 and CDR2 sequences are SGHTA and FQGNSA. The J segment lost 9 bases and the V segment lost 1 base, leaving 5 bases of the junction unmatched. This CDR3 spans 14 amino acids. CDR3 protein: CASSLVRGSRELFF. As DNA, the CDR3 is TGTGCCAGCAGCTTAGTTCGCGGGAGTAGGGAGCTGTTTTTT. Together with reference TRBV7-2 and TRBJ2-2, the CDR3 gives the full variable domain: GAGVSQSPSNKVTEKGKDVELRCDPISGHTALYWYRQSLGQGLEFLIYFQGNSAPDKSGLPSDRFSAERTGGSVSTLTIQRTQQEDSAVYLCASSLVRGSRELFFGEGSRLTVL.

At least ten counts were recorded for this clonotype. CDR3 sequence reads: CATSDPKTGDYGYTF. CDR3 DNA: TGTGCCACCAGTGACCCTAAAACAGGGGACTATGGCTACACCTTC. The chain is built from TRBV24-1 and TRBJ1-2; TRBD1 aligns across 7 bases. Germline trimming cut 4 bases from V and 3 bases from J; bases unmatched to any gene: 7. Per the germline V gene, CDR1 is KGHDR and CDR2 is SFDVKD. The CDR3 consists of 15 residues.

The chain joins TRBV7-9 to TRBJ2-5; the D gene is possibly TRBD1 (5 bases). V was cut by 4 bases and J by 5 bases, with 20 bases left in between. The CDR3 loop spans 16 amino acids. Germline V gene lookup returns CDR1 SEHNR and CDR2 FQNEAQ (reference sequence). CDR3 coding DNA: TGTGCCAGCAGCTCCGTATTTAGGGGTCGGTTGGAGACCCAGTACTTC. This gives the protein CASSSVFRGRLETQYF.

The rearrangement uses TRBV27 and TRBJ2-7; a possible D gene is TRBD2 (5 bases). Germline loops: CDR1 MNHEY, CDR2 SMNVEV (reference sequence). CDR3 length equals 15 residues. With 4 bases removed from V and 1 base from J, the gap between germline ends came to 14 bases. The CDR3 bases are TGTGCCAGCAGTTCACGGAGGAGTTTTTCCTACGAGCAGTACTTC. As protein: CASSSRRSFSYEQYF.

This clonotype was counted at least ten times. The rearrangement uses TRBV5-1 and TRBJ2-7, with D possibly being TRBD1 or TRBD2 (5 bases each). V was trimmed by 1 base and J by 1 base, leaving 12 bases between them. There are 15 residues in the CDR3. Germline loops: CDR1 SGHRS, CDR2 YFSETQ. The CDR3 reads CASSLSGQVSYEQYF. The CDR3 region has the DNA TGCGCCAGCAGCTTGAGCGGACAAGTTTCCTACGAGCAGTACTTC.

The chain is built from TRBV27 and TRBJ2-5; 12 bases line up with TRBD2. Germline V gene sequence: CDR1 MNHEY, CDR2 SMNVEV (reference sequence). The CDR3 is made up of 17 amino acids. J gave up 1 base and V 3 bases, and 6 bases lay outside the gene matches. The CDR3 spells CASSFGWTSGTQETQYF. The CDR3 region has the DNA TGTGCCAGCAGTTTTGGTTGGACTAGCGGGACCCAAGAGACCCAGTACTTC.

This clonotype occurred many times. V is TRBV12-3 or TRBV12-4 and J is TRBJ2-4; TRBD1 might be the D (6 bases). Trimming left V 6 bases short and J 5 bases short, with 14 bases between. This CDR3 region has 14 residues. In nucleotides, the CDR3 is TGTGCCAGCAGAGAGAGGACAGATCAAAACATTCAGTACTTC. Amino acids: CASRERTDQNIQYF.

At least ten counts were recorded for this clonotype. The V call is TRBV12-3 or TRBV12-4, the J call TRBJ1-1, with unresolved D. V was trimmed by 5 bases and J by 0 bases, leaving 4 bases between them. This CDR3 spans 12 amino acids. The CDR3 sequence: CASSPLNTEAFF. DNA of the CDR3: TGTGCCAGCAGTCCACTGAACACTGAAGCTTTCTTT.

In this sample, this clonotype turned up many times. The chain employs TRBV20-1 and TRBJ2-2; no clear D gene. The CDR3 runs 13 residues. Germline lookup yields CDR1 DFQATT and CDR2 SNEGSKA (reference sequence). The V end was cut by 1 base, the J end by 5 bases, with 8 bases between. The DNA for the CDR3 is TGCAGTGCTAGAGTCCAAAGTACCGGGGAGCTGTTTTTT. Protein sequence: CSARVQSTGELFF.

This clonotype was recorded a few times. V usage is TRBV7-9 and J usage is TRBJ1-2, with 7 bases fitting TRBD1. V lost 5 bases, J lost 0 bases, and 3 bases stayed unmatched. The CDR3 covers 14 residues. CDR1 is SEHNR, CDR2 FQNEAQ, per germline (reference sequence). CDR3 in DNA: TGTGCCAGCAGCGGGACAGCCGCTAACTATGGCTACACCTTC. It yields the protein CASSGTAANYGYTF. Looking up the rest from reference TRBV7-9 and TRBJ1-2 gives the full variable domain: DTGVSQNPRHKITKRGQNVTFRCDPISEHNRLYWYRQTLGQGPEFLTYFQNEAQLEKSRLLSDRFSAERPKGSFSTLEIQRTEQGDSAMYLCASSGTAANYGYTFGSGTRLTVV.

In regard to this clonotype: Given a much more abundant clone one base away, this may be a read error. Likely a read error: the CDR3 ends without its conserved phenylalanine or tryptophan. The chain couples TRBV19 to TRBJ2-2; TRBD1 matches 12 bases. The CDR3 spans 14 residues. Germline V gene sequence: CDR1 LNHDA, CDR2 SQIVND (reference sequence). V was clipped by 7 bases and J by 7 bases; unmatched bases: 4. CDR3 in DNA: TGTGCCAGTACCCGGGACAGGGGGCACGGGGAGCTGTTTTTG. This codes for CASTRDRGHGELFL.

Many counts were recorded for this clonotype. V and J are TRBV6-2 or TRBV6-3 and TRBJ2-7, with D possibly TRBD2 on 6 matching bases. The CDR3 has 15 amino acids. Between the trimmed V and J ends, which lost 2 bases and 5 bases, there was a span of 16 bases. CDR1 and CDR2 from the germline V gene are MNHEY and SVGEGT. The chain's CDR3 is CASSYGTLGRDEQYF. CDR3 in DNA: TGTGCCAGCAGTTACGGGACTCTCGGAAGAGACGAGCAGTACTTC.

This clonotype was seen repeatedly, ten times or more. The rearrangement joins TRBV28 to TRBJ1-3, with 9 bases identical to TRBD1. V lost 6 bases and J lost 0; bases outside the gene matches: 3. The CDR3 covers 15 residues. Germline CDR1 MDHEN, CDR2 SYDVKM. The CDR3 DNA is TGTGCCAGCAGCTGGGACAGGGTCTCTGGAAACACCATATATTTT. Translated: CASSWDRVSGNTIYF.